These 11 T cell receptor beta chains were all obtained from the same sample, sequenced in a study of radiotherapy plus CTLA-4 blockade in lung cancer. Using immunoSEQ multiplex PCR, the repertoire was profiled, and TCRdb retains in-frame clones only, with some absent. This table has roughly 54,000 clones, under 85% appearing once. The source was peripheral blood, collected from a patient treated with radiotherapy plus ipilimumab. The receptors come from a human donor with non-small cell lung cancer who had a partial response to radiotherapy plus ipilimumab.

The chain carries TRBV6-1 and TRBJ1-5; the D gene is possibly TRBD1 (5 bases). Trimming left V 0 bases short and J 7 bases short, with 13 bases between. Germline V gene data show CDR1 as MNHNS and CDR2 as SASEGT. The CDR3 consists of 15 residues. The CDR3 bases are TGTGCCAGCAGTGAAGCGGGAGGGGATTGGCAGCCCCAGCATTTT. The encoded protein is CASSEAGGDWQPQHF.

The chain uses TRBV28 and TRBJ2-7; D might be TRBD1 (6 bases). V was cut by 7 bases and J by 0 bases, with 10 bases left in between. The CDR3 is 13 amino acids. The germline V gene encodes CDR1 MDHEN and CDR2 SYDVKM. This CDR3 is CASTPDSSYEQYF. CDR3 coding DNA: TGTGCCAGCACCCCGGACAGCTCCTACGAGCAGTACTTC.

The CDR3 spells CASSQDRGRFYGYTF. The CDR3 nucleotides are TGCGCCAGCAGCCAAGACAGGGGGAGATTCTATGGCTACACCTTC. This chain uses TRBV4-1 with TRBJ1-2; 7 bases agree with TRBD1. CDR3 size: 15 residues. V gave up 0 bases and J gave up 4 bases; unmatched junction bases: 5. CDR1 is MGHRA, CDR2 YSYEKL, per germline.

V gene TRBV7-9 combines with J gene TRBJ2-2; tentative D call: TRBD1 (6 bases). The V end was cut by 0 bases, the J end by 4 bases, with 9 bases between. The CDR3 extends over 15 amino acids. CDR1 and CDR2 from the germline V gene are SEHNR and FQNEAQ (reference sequence). CDR3: CASSLAGGGTGELFF. The CDR3 bases are TGTGCCAGCAGCTTAGCTGGGGGCGGCACCGGGGAGCTGTTTTTT.

The chain recombines TRBV7-2 with TRBJ2-2, with D possibly matching TRBD2 (6 bases). Germline V gene data show CDR1 as SGHTA and CDR2 as FQGNSA. The CDR3 spans 15 residues. The V end lost 1 base, the J end lost 1 base, and 7 bases lay between the germline ends. The CDR3 DNA is TGTGCCAGCAGCTTAGAAGCGGGGAACACCGGGGAGCTGTTTTTT. This gives the protein CASSLEAGNTGELFF.

The rearrangement joins TRBV6-6 to TRBJ1-5; D is possibly TRBD1 (5 bases). Germline loops: CDR1 MNHNY, CDR2 SVGAGI (reference sequence). The CDR3 is 15 amino acids. V lost 6 bases, J lost 5 bases, and 17 bases lay in between. CDR3 coding DNA: TGTGCCAGCAGCAGCAGGGCGCCTTTTGATCAGCCCCAGCATTTT. Its protein product is CASSSRAPFDQPQHF.

CDR3 sequence (DNA): TGTGCCAGCAGCTGGACAGGAGACACTGAAGCTTTCTTT. Translated: CASSWTGDTEAFF. The rearrangement uses TRBV6-5 and TRBJ1-1, with 7 bases lining up with TRBD1. The CDR3 spans 13 residues. After removal of 6 bases from V and 3 bases from J, the junction contained 4 bases not matched to a gene. Per germline, CDR1 MNHEY and CDR2 SVGAGI.

The rearrangement uses TRBV5-1 and TRBJ1-1; D may be TRBD1 (5 bases). In germline, CDR1 is SGHRS, CDR2 YFSETQ. This CDR3 has 14 residues. Trimming removed 1 base from V and 4 bases from J, with 11 bases in between. CDR3 region: CASSLTGVGTEAFF. In nucleotides, the CDR3 is TGCGCCAGCAGCTTGACGGGGGTCGGCACTGAAGCTTTCTTT. The full variable domain, in which reference TRBV5-1 and TRBJ1-1 provide the parts outside the CDR3, is KAGVTQTPRYLIKTRGQQVTLSCSPISGHRSVSWYQQTPGQGLQFLFEYFSETQRNKGNFPGRFSGRQFSNSRSEMNVSTLELGDSALYLCASSLTGVGTEAFFGQGTRLTVV.

As to this clone: Within the sample, other DNA sequences also encode this same CDR3. The CDR3 nucleotides are TGTGCCAGCAGCGTAGTGGGAGGACTAGCGACCCACGAGCAGTACTTC. It specifies CASSVVGGLATHEQYF. The chain employs TRBV9 and TRBJ2-7, with 9 bases fitting TRBD2. After removal of 0 bases from V and 5 bases from J, the junction contained 9 bases not matched to a gene. The CDR3 loop spans 16 amino acids. In germline, CDR1 is SGDLS, CDR2 YYNGEE.

The rearrangement joins TRBV19 to TRBJ2-4; possible D gene TRBD2, 7 bases. The V end lost 4 bases, the J end lost 6 bases, and 13 bases lay between the germline ends. CDR3 length: 14 residues. Germline loops: CDR1 LNHDA, CDR2 SQIVND (reference sequence). The CDR3: CASSTTGRGNIQYF. In DNA, the CDR3 is TGTGCCAGTAGTACAACAGGGAGGGGAAACATTCAGTACTTC.

The chain carries TRBV28 and TRBJ2-3; TRBD1 agrees at 9 bases. V shed 5 bases, J shed 2 bases, and the junction held 5 bases outside the gene matches. The germline V gene encodes CDR1 MDHEN and CDR2 SYDVKM. The CDR3 loop spans 15 amino acids. DNA for the CDR3: TGTGCCAGCAGTCCCCGACAGGGGGACACAGATACGCAGTATTTT. This encodes CASSPRQGDTDTQYF.